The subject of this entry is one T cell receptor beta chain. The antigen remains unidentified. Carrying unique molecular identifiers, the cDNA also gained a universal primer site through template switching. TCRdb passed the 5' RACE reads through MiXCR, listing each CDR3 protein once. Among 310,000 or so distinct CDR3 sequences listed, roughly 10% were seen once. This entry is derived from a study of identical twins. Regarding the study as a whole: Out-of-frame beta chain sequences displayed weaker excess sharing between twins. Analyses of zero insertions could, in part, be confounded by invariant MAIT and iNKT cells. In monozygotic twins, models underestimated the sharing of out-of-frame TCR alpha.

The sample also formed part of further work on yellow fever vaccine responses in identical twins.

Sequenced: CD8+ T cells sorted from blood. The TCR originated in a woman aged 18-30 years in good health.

The DNA of the CDR3 is TGTGCCACCAGCAGGACAGCGACCAATCAGCCCCAGCATTTT. Its translation is CATSRTATNQPQHF. This chain connects TRBV15 to TRBJ1-5, with D maybe TRBD1 (5 bases). This CDR3 is 14 amino acids long. Trimming took 3 bases from V and 3 from J, leaving 9 bases between them. CDR1 is LNHNV, CDR2 YYDKDF, per germline (reference sequence).